The clone carrying this TCR beta chain turned up a few times. This sample is drawn from a study of identical twins. The length of the CDR3 is 15 residues. From germline, CDR1 is LGHDT and CDR2 YNNKEL (reference sequence). Trimming removed 1 base from V and 5 bases from J, with 15 bases in between. TCRdb passed the 5' RACE reads through MiXCR, listing each CDR3 protein once. The sample consists of approximately 890,000 distinct CDR3 sequences, about 12% of them appearing once. These same records also appear under a second study, on yellow fever vaccine responses in identical twins.

The specimen sequenced was PBMCs. The chain joins TRBV3-1 to TRBJ2-7, with a possible D match to TRBD1 (6 bases). This TCR came from a woman aged 18-29 years in good health. The CDR3 region is CASSQATGKSHEQYF. The CDR3 bases are TGTGCCAGCAGCCAAGCCACAGGGAAGTCCCACGAGCAGTACTTC.